This T cell receptor (beta chain) originates from a study of cytomegalovirus exposure and HLA in healthy donors. The CDR3 contains 14 residues. Germline-derived CDR1 and CDR2 are SNHLY and FYNNEI. Trimming stripped 6 bases from V and 5 bases from J, with 16 bases between. PCR amplification relied on 60 Vbeta primers (plus 13 Jbeta primers). Assay used: immunoSEQ multiplex PCR; TCRdb lists only in-frame clones, some missing. The sample shows approximately 150,000 clones, about 75% of them seen only once. The TCR comes from a man aged 40-49 years in good health and CMV-seronegative. The source material was PBMCs. The chain combines TRBV2 with TRBJ1-2; D might be TRBD1 (6 bases). CDR3 region: CASSEPGQLYGYTF. As DNA, the CDR3 is TGTGCCAGCAGCGAGCCGGGACAACTATATGGCTACACCTTC. Filled out from reference TRBV2 and TRBJ1-2, the complete variable domain reads EPEVTQTPSHQVTQMGQEVILRCVPISNHLYFYWYRQILGQKVEFLVSFYNNEISEKSEIFDDQFSVERPDGSNFTLKIRSTKLEDSAMYFCASSEPGQLYGYTFGSGTRLTVV.